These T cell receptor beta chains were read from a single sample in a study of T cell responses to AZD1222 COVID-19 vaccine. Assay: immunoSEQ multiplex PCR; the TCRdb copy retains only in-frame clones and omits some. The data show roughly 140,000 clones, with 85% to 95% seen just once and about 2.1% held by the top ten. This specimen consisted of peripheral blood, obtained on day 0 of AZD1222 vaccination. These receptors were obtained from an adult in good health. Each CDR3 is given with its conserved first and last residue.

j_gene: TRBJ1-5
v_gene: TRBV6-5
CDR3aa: CASSSLINQPQHF

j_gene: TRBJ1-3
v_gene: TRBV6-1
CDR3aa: CASSEHRGRNTIYF

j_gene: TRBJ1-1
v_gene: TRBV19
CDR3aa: CASSRAYRDTEAFF

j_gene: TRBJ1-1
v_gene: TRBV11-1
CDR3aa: CASSPQGGNTEAFF

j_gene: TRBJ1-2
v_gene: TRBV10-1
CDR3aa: CASSESKTFNYTF

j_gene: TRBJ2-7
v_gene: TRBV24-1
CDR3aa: CATLGVHNYEQYF

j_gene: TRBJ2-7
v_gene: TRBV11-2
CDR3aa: CASSFRVTGTGGLNEQYF

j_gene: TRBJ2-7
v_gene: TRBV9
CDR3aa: CASSPGPTYEQYF

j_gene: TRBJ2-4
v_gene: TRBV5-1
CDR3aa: CASSLAAGTKNIQYF

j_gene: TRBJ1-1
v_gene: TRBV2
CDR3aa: CASTSQMNTEAFF

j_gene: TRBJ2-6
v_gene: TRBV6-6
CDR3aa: CASRGPETGANVLTF

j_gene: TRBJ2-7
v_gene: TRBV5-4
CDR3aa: CASSLGQGAWEGEQYF

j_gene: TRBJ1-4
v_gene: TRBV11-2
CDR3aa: CASSSGLISTNEKLFF

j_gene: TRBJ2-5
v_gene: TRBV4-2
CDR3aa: CASSQDGRGTQYF

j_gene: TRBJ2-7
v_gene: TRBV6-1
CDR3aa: CASSEPGLLSYEQYF

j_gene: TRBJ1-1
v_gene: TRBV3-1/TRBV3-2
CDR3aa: CASSQFGGGDTEAFF

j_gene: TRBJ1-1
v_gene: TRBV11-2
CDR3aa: CASSFVTRYTEAFF

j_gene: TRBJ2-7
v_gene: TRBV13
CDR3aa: CASSFTRRSSYEQYF

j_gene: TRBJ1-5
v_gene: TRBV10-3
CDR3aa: CAISEAGDESNQPQHF

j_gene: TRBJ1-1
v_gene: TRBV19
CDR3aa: CASSLTGNTEAFF

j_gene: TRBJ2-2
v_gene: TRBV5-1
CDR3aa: CASSPPSGEFTGELFF

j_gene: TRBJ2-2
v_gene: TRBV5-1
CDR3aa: CASRGVSTGELFF

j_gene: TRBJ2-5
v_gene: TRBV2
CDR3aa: CASSEERGGRETQYF

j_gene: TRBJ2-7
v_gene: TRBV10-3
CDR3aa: CAISERYRTSGRRYEQYF

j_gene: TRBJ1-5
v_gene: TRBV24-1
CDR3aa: CATSVYQPQHF

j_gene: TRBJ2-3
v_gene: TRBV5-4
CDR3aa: CASSSGGASTDTQYF

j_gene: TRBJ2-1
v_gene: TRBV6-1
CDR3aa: CASSEAQGTGYYNEQFF

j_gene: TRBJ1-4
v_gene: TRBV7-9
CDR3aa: CASSSPTRWDEKLFF

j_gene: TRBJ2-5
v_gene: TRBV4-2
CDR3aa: CASSQDLFGASGETQYF

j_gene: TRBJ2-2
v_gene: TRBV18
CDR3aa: CASSPQRGSGELFF

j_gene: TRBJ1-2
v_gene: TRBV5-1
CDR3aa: CASSYPYRASSGYTF

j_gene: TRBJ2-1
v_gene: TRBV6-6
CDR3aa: CASSYFGTSVDEQFF

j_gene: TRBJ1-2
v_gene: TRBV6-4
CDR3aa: CASSPAVGANYGYTF

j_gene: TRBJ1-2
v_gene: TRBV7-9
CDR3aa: CASTGLPYGYTF

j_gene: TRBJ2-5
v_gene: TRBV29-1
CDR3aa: CSVGGDSQETQYF

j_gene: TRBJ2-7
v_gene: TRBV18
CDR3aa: CASSPAGGSSYEQYF

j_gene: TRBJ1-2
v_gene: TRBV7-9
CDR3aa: CASSDRVGGYTF

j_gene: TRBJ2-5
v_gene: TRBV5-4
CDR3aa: CASSLRGQGRQETQYF

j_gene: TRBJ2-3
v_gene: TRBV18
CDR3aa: CASSPVTDTQYF

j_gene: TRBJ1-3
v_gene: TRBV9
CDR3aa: CASSGQGAEDTIYF

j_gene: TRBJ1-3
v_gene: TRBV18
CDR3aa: CASSPIGTVSAGISGNTIYF

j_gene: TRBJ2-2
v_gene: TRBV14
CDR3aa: CASSQLRRTGELFF

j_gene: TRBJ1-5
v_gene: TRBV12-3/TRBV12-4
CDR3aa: CASSLTINQPQHF

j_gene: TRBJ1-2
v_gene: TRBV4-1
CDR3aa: CASSQYLPNYGYTF

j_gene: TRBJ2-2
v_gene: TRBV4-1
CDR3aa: CASSQVLGGGVGELFF

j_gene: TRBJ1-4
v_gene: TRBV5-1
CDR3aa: CASSLAAGATNEKLFF

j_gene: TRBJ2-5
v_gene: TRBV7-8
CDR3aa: CASSHRKETQYF

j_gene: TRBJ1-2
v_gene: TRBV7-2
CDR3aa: CASSLVPPFPGQGDYGYTF

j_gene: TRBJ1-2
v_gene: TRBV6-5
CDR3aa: CASSLRDTRHGYTF

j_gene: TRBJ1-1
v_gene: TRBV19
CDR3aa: CASRVSGQDLNTEAFF